Listed here are 7 T cell receptor beta chains from one sample, sequenced in a study of cytomegalovirus exposure and HLA in healthy donors. Both 60 Vbeta primers and 13 Jbeta primers went into the PCR. Repertoires were generated with immunoSEQ multiplex PCR, while TCRdb's copy carries only in-frame clones and drops some. Found here are 74,000 or so clones, around three quarters of them singletons; the top ten hold roughly 7.1%. Sequencing was performed on PBMCs. The receptors were gathered from a woman aged 40 to 50 in good health and CMV-seronegative.

This clone appeared once. This sequence joins TRBV4-1 and TRBJ2-1, with TRBD2 matching 10 bases. The germline V gene encodes CDR1 MGHRA and CDR2 YSYEKL. The CDR3 totals 18 residues. Losses at the gene ends were 1 base for V and 8 bases for J; bases not matched to a gene: 14. The CDR3 DNA reads as TGCGCCAGCAGCCAAGCGACAGGGGTACTAGCGGGATCTGATGAGCAGTTCTTC. This encodes CASSQATGVLAGSDEQFF.

The J gene is TRBJ2-1, the V gene TRBV28; perhaps TRBD1 as D (6 bases). The CDR3 contains 15 residues. V gave up 5 bases and J gave up 2 bases, with 13 bases separating them. Germline CDR1 is MDHEN and CDR2 is SYDVKM. The CDR3 DNA sequence: TGTGCCAGCAGTCCATACAGGGCCCCCTACAATGAGCAGTTCTTC. Its protein is CASSPYRAPYNEQFF.

Remarks on this clone: The germline gene is not matched at one end of the junction; a read error may be the cause. At the DNA level, this CDR3 is encoded by other sequences in the same sample as well. V is TRBV19 and J is TRBJ1-4; a possible D gene is TRBD1 (6 bases). Germline V gene lookup returns CDR1 LNHDA and CDR2 SQIVND (reference sequence). The CDR3 contains 14 residues. The CDR3 sequence is CASSMGGANEKLFF. The CDR3 region has the DNA TGTGCCAGTAGCATGGGGGGGGCTAATGAAAAATTGTTTTTT. Full variable domain (remainder filled in from reference TRBV19 and TRBJ1-4): DGGITQSPKYLFRKEGQNVTLSCEQNLNHDAMYWYRQDPGQGLRLIYYSQIVNDFQKGDIAEGYSVSREKKESFPLTVTSAQKNPTAFYLCASSMGGANEKLFFGSGTQLSVL.

The rearrangement joins TRBV2 to TRBJ2-2; TRBD1 aligns across 12 bases. This CDR3 contains 15 residues. Trimming removed 6 bases from V and 7 bases from J; junction bases left unmatched: 6. The V gene's germline CDR1 is SNHLY and CDR2 FYNNEI. As DNA, the CDR3 is TGTGCCAGCAGGGGGACAGGGGGCCTCGGCGGGGAGCTGTTTTTT. Protein: CASRGTGGLGGELFF.

This chain joins TRBV7-7 and TRBJ2-2; 11 nucleotides align to TRBD1. The V segment lost 6 bases and the J segment 5 bases; nucleotides outside the gene matches: 5. CDR1 SSHAT and CDR2 FNYEAQ come from the germline V gene (reference sequence). This CDR3 is 15 amino acids long. CDR3 bases: TGTGCCAGCAGAGCCGGGACAGGGGGTACCGGGGAGCTGTTTTTT. Translated: CASRAGTGGTGELFF.

The genes are TRBV28 and TRBJ1-3; D is perhaps TRBD1 (6 bases). Germline V gives CDR1 MDHEN, CDR2 SYDVKM. V was pared by 4 bases and J by 0 bases, with 13 bases between. CDR3 length: 16 amino acids. In DNA, the CDR3 is TGTGCCAGCAGTTGGACCACAGGGAACTCTGGAAACACCATATATTTT. Its protein is CASSWTTGNSGNTIYF.

The chain is built from TRBV11-2 and TRBJ1-1; D remains unclear. This CDR3 spans 13 amino acids. From germline, CDR1 is SGHAT and CDR2 FQNNGV. V was cut by 5 bases and J by 4 bases, with 11 bases left in between. CDR3 in DNA: TGTGCCAGCAGCCTGGCTAAGCGCACTGAAGCTTTCTTT. Its protein is CASSLAKRTEAFF.